This is a list of T cell receptor beta chains from one sample in a study of CD8+ T cells in alopecia areata. Clones were read by immunoSEQ multiplex PCR, and TCRdb kept only the in-frame ones, dropping some. Here the sample spans around 190,000 clones, roughly 60% being singletons. This sample comprised CD4+ T cells sorted from blood, obtained at week 49, from a patient treated with tofacitinib. These TCRs come from a human donor with alopecia areata. The CDR3 runs from the conserved cysteine through the conserved F or W. The D gene is left open where the match is weak. Not all rows give a size; the values are once, few, many and, for expanded clones, a class.

20,once,TRBD2,TRBJ2-1,TRBV4-2,TGTGCCAGCAGCCAAGATCCCCCGGGGGGGAGTGGCGGGGTCAACAATGAGCAGTTCTTC,CASSQDPPGGSGGVNNEQFF
13,-,-,TRBJ2-1,TRBV4-3,TGCGCCAGCAGCCAAGACGAGATAGGTTGGCAGTTCTTC,CASSQDEIGWQFF
17,-,-,TRBJ1-5,TRBV28,TGTGCCAGCAGTGGGACCCGGGTCGCTTCTAGCAATCAGCCCCAGCATTTT,CASSGTRVASSNQPQHF
14,-,-,TRBJ1-5,TRBV9,TGTGCCAGCAGCGTAGATGGGGGAGGTCAGCCCCAGCATTTT,CASSVDGGGQPQHF
14,once,-,TRBJ1-1,TRBV27,TGTGCCAGCAGTCCAGGGGCAGGGGCCACTGAAGCTTTCTTT,CASSPGAGATEAFF
15,-,-,TRBJ2-7,TRBV27,TGTGCCAGCAGTAGCCCTGCAGGGGCCTATACCGAGCAGTACTTC,CASSSPAGAYTEQYF
13,-,-,TRBJ2-5,TRBV2,TGTGCCAGCAGTCTGGGACTTAAAGAGACCCAGTACTTC,CASSLGLKETQYF
13,-,-,TRBJ1-4,TRBV30,TGTGCCTGGAGTGTAACCCAGGGAGAAAAACTGTTTTTT,CAWSVTQGEKLFF
13,few,TRBD1,TRBJ1-2,TRBV30,TGTGCCTGGATTCGAGACAGGGGCTATGGCTACACCTTC,CAWIRDRGYGYTF
15,once,-,TRBJ2-1,TRBV18,TGTGCCAGCTCACCAATATCCGGGCCCGCCAATGAGCAGTTCTTC,CASSPISGPANEQFF
13,few,-,TRBJ2-7,TRBV7-8,TGTGCCAGCAGCTCCACCGACAGGAACGAGCAGTACTTC,CASSSTDRNEQYF
14,-,-,TRBJ2-2,TRBV5-6,TGTGCCAGCAGCTTGGGTGCGACCGACGGGGAGCTGTTTTTT,CASSLGATDGELFF
14,-,-,TRBJ2-2,TRBV29-1,TGCAGCGTTGACCCAGGGTTATGGACCGGGGAGCTGTTTTTT,CSVDPGLWTGELFF
13,-,TRBD1,TRBJ2-7,TRBV25-1,TGTGCCACTACCGGGACAGGGTCTTTCGAGCAGTACTTC,CATTGTGSFEQYF
12,-,-,TRBJ2-7,TRBV28,TGTGCCACTAACACCCTCTTCGGCGAGCAGTACTTC,CATNTLFGEQYF
15,-,-,TRBJ1-2,TRBV7-2,TGTGCCAGCAGCTTAGACAAGACTTCTAACTATGGCTACACCTTC,CASSLDKTSNYGYTF
14,-,TRBD2,TRBJ2-7,TRBV9,TGTGCCAGCAGCCTAGCGGCCTCCTCCTACGAGCAGTACTTC,CASSLAASSYEQYF
13,few,TRBD1,TRBJ2-7,TRBV29-1,TGCAGCGTTGTGTTACAGGGGGAGAGGGAGCAGTACTTC,CSVVLQGEREQYF
12,-,-,TRBJ1-2,TRBV29-1,TGCAGCGTTGGGGGGGAGACCTATGGCTACACCTTC,CSVGGETYGYTF
14,once,TRBD1,TRBJ1-2,TRBV2,TGTGCCAGCAGTCCGATCCGGGACAGCTATGGCTACACCTTC,CASSPIRDSYGYTF
12,-,-,TRBJ1-2,TRBV30,TGTGCCGGCGAGGGAGGGATAGCTGGCTACACCTTC,CAGEGGIAGYTF
15,-,-,TRBJ2-3,TRBV4-3,TGCGCCAGCAGCCAAGCGGCGGCAGCCTCAGATACGCAGTATTTT,CASSQAAAASDTQYF
14,-,-,TRBJ2-5,TRBV21-1,TGTGCCAGCAGCAAATGGGGAGCGGGGGAGACCCAGTACTTC,CASSKWGAGETQYF
13,-,-,TRBJ1-1,TRBV6-4,TGTGCCAGCAGTGACTCGATGCAGACCACGGCTTTCTTT,CASSDSMQTTAFF
14,-,TRBD1,TRBJ1-4,TRBV29-1,TGCAGCGTTGTCGACAGGGGGCGAAGTGAAAAACTGTTTTTT,CSVVDRGRSEKLFF
12,-,-,TRBJ2-1,TRBV30,TGTGCCTGGAGTGGGACCCACAATGAGCAGTTCTTC,CAWSGTHNEQFF
14,-,-,TRBJ1-5,TRBV30,TGTGCCTGGAGTGTACTTGCCGGGAATCAGCCCCAGCATTTT,CAWSVLAGNQPQHF
15,few,TRBD1,TRBJ2-2,TRBV29-1,TGCAGCGTTGGGGACAGGGGGATTTCTTCCGGGGAGCTGTTTTTT,CSVGDRGISSGELFF
10,-,-,TRBJ1-2,TRBV6-5,TGTGCTGCCTTTGACCGGGGCTACACCTTC,CAAFDRGYTF
13,-,-,TRBJ1-2,TRBV4-3,TGCGCCAGCAGCCAAGATCAGGGAGGTGGCTACACCTTC,CASSQDQGGGYTF
16,-,-,TRBJ1-1,TRBV5-6,TGTGCCAGCAGCTTGCCCCAGGGCGGGATCTTCACTGAAGCTTTCTTT,CASSLPQGGIFTEAFF